This TCR beta chain was sequenced for a study of T cells in Graves' hyperthyroidism and ophthalmopathy (dated by TCRdb to 2018 to 2020). General notes on the study: Peripheral blood was sampled at the time of initial diagnosis, prior to any treatment. A discovery cohort of roughly 96 patients, about 40 with Graves' ophthalmopathy and approximately 57 with stable Graves' hyperthyroidism, was used to find distinguishing TCR V-J signatures. Prospective prediction of ophthalmopathy was tested in an independent validation cohort consisting of about 19 hyperthyroidism patients and 15 or so patients who later progressed to ophthalmopathy. The 75 to 100 discovery patients were divided at random into training and test sets in a 7:3 ratio. Thyroid tissue and blood T-cell repertoires from about 6 Graves' hyperthyroidism patients were also compared in the study. After blood sampling, hyperthyroidism patients were treated with methimazole at a starting dose of 30 mg daily, and ophthalmopathy patients were treated with high-dose intravenous methylprednisolone. According to the paper, TCR Vbeta CDR3 sequencing was carried out on roughly 130 peripheral blood samples, which came from fewer than 50 ophthalmopathy, around 75 hyperthyroidism and approximately 17 progressor patients.

This clonotype came up a few times. The antigen this receptor binds is unknown. Nothing much larger sits one base from this clone, and base qualities are not available. Amplification of TCR beta CDR3 regions was carried out from RNA transcripts. A first-round RT-PCR of the TCR CDR3 used the HTBI primer set with the Qiagen OneStep RT-PCR kit. The libraries were constructed in a second round of multiplex PCR and then size-selected and purified. Sequencing of the libraries was done on an Illumina HiSeq2000 using paired-end 100 bp reads. From the authors' description of their analysis: SOAPnuke was used to process the raw data, throwing out any read that contained adapters or uncalled bases, had a mean Phred below 15, or lacked an exact constant-primer or identifier match. COPE v1.2.5 was used to merge high-quality paired reads, and clonotypes were defined as unique nucleotide sequences. Clonotypes were aligned to IMGT TRBV, TRBD and TRBJ reference segments using MiTCR v1.1. The analysis included only V-J combinations with a frequency above 0.0001, which together covered more than 98% of the repertoires. A TCS score was defined as the ratio between F50 (clonal expansion) and ExV (chaos), using BLOSUM62-based TCRdist between CDR3 peptides within each V-J. Welch's t-statistics and random forest reduced 450 to 600 V-J features to some 14, which were used in a naive Bayes classifier (R e1071). TCRdb applied fastp at Q25 and MiXCR to the public reads, then kept only in-frame beta chains. Rows with a matching CDR3 protein are joined into one entry that keeps the most common DNA and genes. The V and J calls shown here were made by TCRdb, not taken from the authors' results. This sample holds more than 350,000 distinct CDR3 sequences; approximately 15% were observed only once. The leading ten clones occupy less than 35% of the sample.

Graves' hyperthyroidism was defined as stable when no progression to ophthalmopathy occurred over 18 months of follow-up. Hyperthyroidism patients were aged 18 to 65 years and newly diagnosed, with disease duration of less than 2 months. Any patient with an uncontrolled infection, another autoimmune disease, pregnancy or lactation was excluded. Clinical symptoms, serum thyroxine and TRAb, thyroid ultrasound, and orbital computed tomography formed the basis for the diagnoses. PBMCs were separated from approximately 10 ml of fresh peripheral blood using Ficoll-Paque density gradient centrifugation. Trizol reagent was used to extract total RNA, and RNA quality was then checked on an Agilent 2100 Bioanalyzer. On the study overall, not on this receptor specifically: Sample size was not statistically predetermined, and investigators were not blinded to group allocation. A model built on a 13 V-J signature distinguished ophthalmopathy from stable hyperthyroidism, reaching 85% to 90% sensitivity and 81.08% specificity in cross-validation and 80%/75% in testing. Most expanded thyroid clonotypes (frequency above 0.001) were also found in blood, which suggests that blood repertoires may mirror thyroid immune responses. In validation, the model predicted progression to ophthalmopathy with 55% to 71% sensitivity and around 72% specificity, a median of about 6 months before onset.

The CDR3 contains 14 residues, cysteine and phenylalanine counted. This entry keeps only the CDR3 DNA: 42 bases, framed from base 1. From a lookup of the germline V gene, CDR1 and CDR2 are MGHRA and YSYEKL. V loses 4 bases of germline sequence and J loses 2 bases, and the interval between the two ends is 12 bases. Sequenced material: blood. This TCR was recovered from a woman aged 25 to 39 with Graves' hyperthyroidism. In this chain, TRBV4-1 is recombined with TRBJ2-7; no D gene can be assigned with confidence. CDR3 region: CASSPSDRPYEQYF. The base sequence is TGCGCCAGCAGCCCCTCCGACCGACCCTACGAGCAGTACTTC.